Reported below is one TCR beta chain. TCRdb keeps only in-frame clones here, not all; method: immunoSEQ multiplex PCR. The sample includes 240,000 or so clones, 93% seen only once; the top ten take 0.55%. The sample belongs to a study of T cell responses to AZD1222 COVID-19 vaccine. V lost 3 bases, J lost 1 base, and 3 bases stayed unmatched. The CDR3 is made up of 16 amino acids. Germline CDR1 is SGDLS and CDR2 is YYNGEE. The V call is TRBV9, the J call TRBJ2-1, with 11 nucleotides matching TRBD2. This TCR derives from an adult in good health. The starting material was peripheral blood, obtained on day 0 of AZD1222 vaccination. The DNA for the CDR3 is TGTGCCAGCAGCGGGCGGACTAGCGGGTCCTACAATGAGCAGTTCTTC. It encodes CASSGRTSGSYNEQFF.